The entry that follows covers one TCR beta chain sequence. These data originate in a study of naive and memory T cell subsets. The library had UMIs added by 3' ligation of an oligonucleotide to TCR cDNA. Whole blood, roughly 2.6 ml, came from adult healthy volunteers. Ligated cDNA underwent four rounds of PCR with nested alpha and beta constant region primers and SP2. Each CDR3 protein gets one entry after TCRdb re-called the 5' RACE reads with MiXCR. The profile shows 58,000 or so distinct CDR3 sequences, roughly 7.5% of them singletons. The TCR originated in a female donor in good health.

As DNA, the CDR3 is TGCGCCAGCAGCTTGGTGGGTGTCGGAGAGACCCAGTACTTC. Its protein product is CASSLVGVGETQYF. The rearrangement uses TRBV5-1 and TRBJ2-5; D is uncertain. Trimming stripped 0 bases from V and 4 bases from J, with 10 bases between. The CDR3 is 14 residues long. CDR1 and CDR2 from the germline V gene are SGHRS and YFSETQ.